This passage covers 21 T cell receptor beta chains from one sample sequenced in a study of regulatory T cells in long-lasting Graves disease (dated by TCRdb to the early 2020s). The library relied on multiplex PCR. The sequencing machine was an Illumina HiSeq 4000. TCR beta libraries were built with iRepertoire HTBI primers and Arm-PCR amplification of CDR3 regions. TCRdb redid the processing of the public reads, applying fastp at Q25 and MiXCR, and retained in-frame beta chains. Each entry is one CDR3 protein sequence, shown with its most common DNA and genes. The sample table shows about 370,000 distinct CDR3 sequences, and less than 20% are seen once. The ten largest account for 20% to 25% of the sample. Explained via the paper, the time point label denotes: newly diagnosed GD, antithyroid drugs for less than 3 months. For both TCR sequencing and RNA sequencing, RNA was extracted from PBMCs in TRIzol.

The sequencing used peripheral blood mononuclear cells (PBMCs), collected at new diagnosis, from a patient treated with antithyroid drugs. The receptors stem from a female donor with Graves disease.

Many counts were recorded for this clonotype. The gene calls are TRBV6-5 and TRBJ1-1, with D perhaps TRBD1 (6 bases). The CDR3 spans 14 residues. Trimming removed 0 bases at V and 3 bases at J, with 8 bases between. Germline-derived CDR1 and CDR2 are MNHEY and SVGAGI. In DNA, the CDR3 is TGTGCCAGCAGTTACTCACAGGGTTACACTGAAGCTTTCTTT. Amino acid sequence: CASSYSQGYTEAFF.

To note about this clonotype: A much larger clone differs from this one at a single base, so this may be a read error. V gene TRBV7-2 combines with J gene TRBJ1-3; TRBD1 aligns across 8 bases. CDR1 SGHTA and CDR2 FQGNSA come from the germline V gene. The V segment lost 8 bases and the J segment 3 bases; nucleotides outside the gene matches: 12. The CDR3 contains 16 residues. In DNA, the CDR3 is TGTGCCAGCGGCGCTACCGGGACAGGAGGTGGAAACACCATATATTTT. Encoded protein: CASGATGTGGGNTIYF.

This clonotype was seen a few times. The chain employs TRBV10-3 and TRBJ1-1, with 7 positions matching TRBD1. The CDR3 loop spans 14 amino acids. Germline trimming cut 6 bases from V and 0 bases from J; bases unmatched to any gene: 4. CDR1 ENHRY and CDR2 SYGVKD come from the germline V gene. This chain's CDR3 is CAIRGTALNTEAFF. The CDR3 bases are TGTGCCATCAGGGGGACAGCCCTGAACACTGAAGCTTTCTTT.

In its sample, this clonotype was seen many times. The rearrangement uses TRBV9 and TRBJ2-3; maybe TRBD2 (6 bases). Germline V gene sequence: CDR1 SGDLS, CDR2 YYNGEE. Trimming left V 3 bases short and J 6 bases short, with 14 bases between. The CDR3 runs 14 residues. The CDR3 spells CASSASPGRDTQYF. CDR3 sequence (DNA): TGTGCCAGCAGCGCCTCACCTGGGAGGGATACGCAGTATTTT.

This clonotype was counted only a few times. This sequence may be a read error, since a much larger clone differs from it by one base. The CDR3, as DNA: TGTGCCAGCATTCAAGACAGACTGAACACTGATGCTTTCTTT. Its protein product is CASIQDRLNTDAFF. The chain joins TRBV2 to TRBJ1-1; weak D call: TRBD1 (5 bases). CDR1 is SNHLY, CDR2 FYNNEI, per germline. CDR3 size: 14 residues.

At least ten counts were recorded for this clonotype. The CDR3 nucleotides read TGTGCCAGCAGTGGAGGACAGGGAAATAGCAATCAGCCCCAGCATTTT. This sequence encodes CASSGGQGNSNQPQHF. J is TRBJ1-5 and V is TRBV6-1, with TRBD1 matching over 8 bases. Germline V lookup: CDR1 MNHNS, CDR2 SASEGT. V lost 4 bases, J lost 0 bases, and 5 bases stayed unmatched. The CDR3 is made up of 16 amino acids.

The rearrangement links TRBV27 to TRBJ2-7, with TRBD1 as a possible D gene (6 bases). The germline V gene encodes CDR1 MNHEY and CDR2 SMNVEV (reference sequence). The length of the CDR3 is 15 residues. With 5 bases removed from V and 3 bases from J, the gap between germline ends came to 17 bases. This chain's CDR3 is CASSPIPRTVYEQYF. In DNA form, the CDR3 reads TGTGCCAGCAGTCCTATACCGAGGACAGTCTACGAGCAGTACTTC.

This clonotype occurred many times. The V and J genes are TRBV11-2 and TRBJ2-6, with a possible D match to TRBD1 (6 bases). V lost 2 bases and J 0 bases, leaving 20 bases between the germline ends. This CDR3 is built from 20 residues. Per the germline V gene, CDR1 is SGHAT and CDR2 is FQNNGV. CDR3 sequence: CASSLRLIDRTVSGANVLTF. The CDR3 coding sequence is TGTGCCAGCAGCTTACGTCTTATCGACAGGACAGTCTCTGGGGCCAACGTCCTGACTTTC.

CDR3 region: CASSPGTHGYTF. CDR3 nucleotides: TGTGCCAGCAGCCCCGGGACTCACGGCTACACCTTC. The gene calls are TRBV5-4 and TRBJ1-2; a weak D match, TRBD1 (5 bases). The V end was cut by 4 bases, the J end by 8 bases, with 12 bases between. CDR3 size: 12 residues. CDR1 and CDR2 from the germline V gene are SGHNT and YYREEE (reference sequence).

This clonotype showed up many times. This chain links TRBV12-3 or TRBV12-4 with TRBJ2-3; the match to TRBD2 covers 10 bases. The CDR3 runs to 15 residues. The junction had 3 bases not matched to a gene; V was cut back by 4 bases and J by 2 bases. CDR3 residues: CASSSSGSTTDTQYF. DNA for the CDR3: TGTGCCAGCAGTTCTAGCGGGAGTACCACAGATACGCAGTATTTT.

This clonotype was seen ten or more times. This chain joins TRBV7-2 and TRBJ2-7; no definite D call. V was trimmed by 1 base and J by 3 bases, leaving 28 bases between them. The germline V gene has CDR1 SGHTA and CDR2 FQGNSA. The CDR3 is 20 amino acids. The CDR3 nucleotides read TGTGCCAGCAGCTTAGTTACTTGGGTACTGCCCGACGAATCTTTCTACGAGCAGTACTTC. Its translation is CASSLVTWVLPDESFYEQYF.

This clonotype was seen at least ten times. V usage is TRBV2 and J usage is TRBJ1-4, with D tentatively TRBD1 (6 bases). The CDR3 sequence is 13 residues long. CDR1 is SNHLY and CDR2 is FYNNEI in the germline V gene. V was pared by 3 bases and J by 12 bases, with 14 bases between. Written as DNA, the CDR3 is TGTGCCAGCAGTGAGGGGGGGGCAGGAGAACTGTTTTTT. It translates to CASSEGGAGELFF.

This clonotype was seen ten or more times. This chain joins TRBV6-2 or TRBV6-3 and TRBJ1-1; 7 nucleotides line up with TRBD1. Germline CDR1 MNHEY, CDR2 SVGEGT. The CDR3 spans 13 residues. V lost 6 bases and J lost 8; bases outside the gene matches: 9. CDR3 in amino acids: CASSDPPGQEAFF. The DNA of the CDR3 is TGTGCCAGCAGCGACCCCCCGGGACAGGAAGCTTTCTTT.

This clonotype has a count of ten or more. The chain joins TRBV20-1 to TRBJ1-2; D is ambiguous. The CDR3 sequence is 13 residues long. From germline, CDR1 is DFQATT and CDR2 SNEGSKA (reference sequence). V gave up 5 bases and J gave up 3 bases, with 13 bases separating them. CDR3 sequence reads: CSADRTTDYGYTF. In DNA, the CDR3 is TGCAGTGCTGACCGGACGACGGACTATGGCTACACCTTC.

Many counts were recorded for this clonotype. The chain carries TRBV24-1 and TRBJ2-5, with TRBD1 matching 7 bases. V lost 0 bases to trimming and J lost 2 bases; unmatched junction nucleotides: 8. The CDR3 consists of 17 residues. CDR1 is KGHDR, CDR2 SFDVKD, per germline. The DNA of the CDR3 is TGTGCCACCAGTGATTTGGGGACGGGACAGCGGCAAGAGACCCAGTACTTC. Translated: CATSDLGTGQRQETQYF.

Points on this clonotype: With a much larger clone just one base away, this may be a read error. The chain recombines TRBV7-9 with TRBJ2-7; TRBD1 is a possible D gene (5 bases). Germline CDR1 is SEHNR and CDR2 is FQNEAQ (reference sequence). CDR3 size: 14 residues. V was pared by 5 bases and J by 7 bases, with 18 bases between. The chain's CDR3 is CASSPGKGLWEQYF. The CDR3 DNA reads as TGTGCCAGCAGCCCCGGAAAGGGGCTTTGGGAGCAGTACTTC.

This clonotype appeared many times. This CDR3 is CASSVDPGLNSGNTIYF. CDR3 sequence (DNA): TGTGCCAGCAGCGTTGACCCGGGCCTCAACTCTGGAAACACCATATATTTT. The chain links TRBV9 to TRBJ1-3, with no clear D. Trimming removed 2 bases at V and 0 bases at J, with 15 bases between. The germline V gene has CDR1 SGDLS and CDR2 YYNGEE. CDR3 length equals 17 residues.

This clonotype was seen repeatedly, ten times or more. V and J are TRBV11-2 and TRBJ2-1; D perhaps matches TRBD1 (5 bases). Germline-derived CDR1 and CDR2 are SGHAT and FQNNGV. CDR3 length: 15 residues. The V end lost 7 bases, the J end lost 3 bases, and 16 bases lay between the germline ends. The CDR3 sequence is CASNLGAGFYNEQFF. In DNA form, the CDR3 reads TGTGCCAGCAACCTTGGGGCAGGTTTCTACAATGAGCAGTTCTTC.

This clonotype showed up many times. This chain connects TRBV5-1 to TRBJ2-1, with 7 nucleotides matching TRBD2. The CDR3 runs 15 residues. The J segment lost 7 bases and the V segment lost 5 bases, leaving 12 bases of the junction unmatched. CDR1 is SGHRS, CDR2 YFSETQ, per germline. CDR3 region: CASRLAGEKLNEQFF. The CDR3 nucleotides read TGCGCCAGCAGGCTGGCGGGAGAGAAATTAAATGAGCAGTTCTTC.

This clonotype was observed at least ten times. The chain's CDR3 is CASSFGTGPPSYGYTF. The CDR3, as DNA: TGTGCCAGCAGCTTTGGTACAGGGCCCCCTTCCTATGGCTACACCTTC. V and J are TRBV7-9 and TRBJ1-2; possible D gene TRBD1, 6 bases. Trimming stripped 3 bases from V and 4 bases from J, with 18 bases between. Germline CDR1 is SEHNR and CDR2 is FQNEAQ (reference sequence). The CDR3 is 16 residues long.

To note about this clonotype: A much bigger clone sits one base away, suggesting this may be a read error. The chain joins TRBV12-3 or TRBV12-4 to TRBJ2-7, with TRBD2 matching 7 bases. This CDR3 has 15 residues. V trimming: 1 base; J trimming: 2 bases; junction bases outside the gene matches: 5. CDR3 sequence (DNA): TGTGCCAGCAGTTTAGGCCGACGGGGGGCCTACGAGCAGTACTTC. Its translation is CASSLGRRGAYEQYF.